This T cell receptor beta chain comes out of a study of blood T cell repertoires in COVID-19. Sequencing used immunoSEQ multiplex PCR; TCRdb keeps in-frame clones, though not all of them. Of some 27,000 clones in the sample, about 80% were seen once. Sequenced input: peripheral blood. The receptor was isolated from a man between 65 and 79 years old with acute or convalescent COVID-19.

CDR3 sequence: CASSPGQGRSQPQHF. For the CDR3, the DNA is TGTGCCAGCAGTCCGGGACAGGGCAGGTCTCAGCCCCAGCATTTT. The rearrangement uses TRBV28 and TRBJ1-5; 9 nucleotides match TRBD1. The J segment lost 6 bases and the V segment lost 5 bases, leaving 8 bases of the junction unmatched. From germline, CDR1 is MDHEN and CDR2 SYDVKM. This CDR3 contains 15 residues.